This T cell receptor (beta chain) was captured by sequencing in a study of blood T cell repertoires in COVID-19. This CDR3 comprises 13 residues. CDR1 and CDR2 from the germline V gene are SGHNT and YENEEA. V was clipped by 0 bases and J by 6 bases, with 8 bases between them. The table came from immunoSEQ multiplex PCR; TCRdb's copy has only in-frame clones and leaves some out. The sample holds tens of thousands of clones, 65% to 85% seen once. This clone has more than one count but fewer than ten. V is TRBV11-3 and J is TRBJ1-1; D remains unclear. The sample consisted of peripheral blood. The source of this sequence is a man between 65 and 85 years old with COVID-19, enrolled during active disease. The CDR3 loop is CASSLESVSEAFF. The CDR3 DNA is TGTGCCAGCAGCTTAGAATCCGTCTCTGAAGCTTTCTTT.